This T cell receptor beta chain was identified during a study of cytomegalovirus exposure and HLA in healthy donors. For the study at large: Counted in an early data release were about 80 million unique TCRs from HLA-typed donors.

Whole-study findings and limits: The listing of approximately 160 TCR beta chains classed them as cytomegalovirus-associated. The authors confirmed in vitro that three CMV-associated chains were specific for CMV antigens. TCR beta chains associated with HLA were, in a later analysis, more clonally expanded than equally common others.

To note about this clone: Its target is unknown.

Primers for the PCR totalled 60 Vbeta and 13 Jbeta. TCRdb's table, derived via immunoSEQ multiplex PCR, lists solely in-frame clones and lacks some. The sample holds about 170,000 clones, 62% seen once. Specimen: PBMCs. The sequence derives from a man aged 40-49 years in good health and CMV-seronegative.

CDR3 protein: CSVEGVDRGLTTEAFF. The CDR3 nucleotides are TGCAGCGTTGAAGGAGTCGACAGGGGGCTTACCACTGAAGCTTTCTTT. The genes are TRBV29-1 and TRBJ1-1; 10 nucleotides match TRBD1. This CDR3 has 16 residues. The V and J ends lost 1 base and 4 bases, in that order; junction bases with no gene match: 9. The germline CDR1 and CDR2 sequences are SQVTM and ANQGSEA.